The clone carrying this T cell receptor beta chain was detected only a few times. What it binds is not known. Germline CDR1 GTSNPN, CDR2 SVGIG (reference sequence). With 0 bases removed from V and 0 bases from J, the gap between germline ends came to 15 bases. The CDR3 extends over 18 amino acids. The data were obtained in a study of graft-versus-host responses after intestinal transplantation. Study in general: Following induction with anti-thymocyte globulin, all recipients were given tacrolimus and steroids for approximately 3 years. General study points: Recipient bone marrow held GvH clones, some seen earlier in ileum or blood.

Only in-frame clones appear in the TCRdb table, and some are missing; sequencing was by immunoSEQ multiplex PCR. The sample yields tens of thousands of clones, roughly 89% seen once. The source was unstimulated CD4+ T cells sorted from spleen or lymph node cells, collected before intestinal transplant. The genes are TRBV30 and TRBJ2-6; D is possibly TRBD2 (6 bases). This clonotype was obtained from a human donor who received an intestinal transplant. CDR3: CAWSVRGGPPSGANVLTF. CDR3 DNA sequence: TGTGCCTGGAGTGTACGGGGAGGCCCCCCCTCTGGGGCCAACGTCCTGACTTTC.